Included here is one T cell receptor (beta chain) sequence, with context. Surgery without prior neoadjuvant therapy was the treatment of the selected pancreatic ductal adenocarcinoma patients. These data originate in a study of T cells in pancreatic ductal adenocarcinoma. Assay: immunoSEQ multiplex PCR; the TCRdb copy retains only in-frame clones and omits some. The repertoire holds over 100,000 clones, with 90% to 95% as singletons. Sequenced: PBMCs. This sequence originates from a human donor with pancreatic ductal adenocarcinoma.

The CDR3 bases are TGCAGCGTTGAAGGCACGGAGGAAAACTATGGCTACACCTTC. It translates to CSVEGTEENYGYTF. The chain uses TRBV29-1 and TRBJ1-2; D is uncertain. Trimming pared 1 base from V and 2 bases from J, leaving 11 bases between. CDR3 length: 14 amino acids. From germline, CDR1 is SQVTM and CDR2 ANQGSEA.